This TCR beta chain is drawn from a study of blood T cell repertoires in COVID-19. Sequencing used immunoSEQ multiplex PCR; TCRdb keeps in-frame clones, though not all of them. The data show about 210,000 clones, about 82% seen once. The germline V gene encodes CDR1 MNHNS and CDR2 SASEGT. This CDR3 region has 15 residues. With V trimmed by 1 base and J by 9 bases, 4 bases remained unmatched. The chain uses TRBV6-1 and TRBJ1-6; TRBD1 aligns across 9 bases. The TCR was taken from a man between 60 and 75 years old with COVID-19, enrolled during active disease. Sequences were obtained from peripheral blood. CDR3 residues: CASSEVRTGVSPLHF. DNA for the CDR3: TGTGCCAGCAGTGAAGTCCGGACAGGGGTTTCACCCCTCCACTTT.